These 29 T cell receptor beta chains came from one sample sequenced in a study of Graves' ophthalmopathy and Graves' hyperthyroidism. From RNA, the CDR3 regions of TCR beta chains were amplified and sequenced. The authors performed first-round RT-PCR with HTBI primers and then a second-round multiplex PCR. TCRdb used MiXCR to reprocess the multiplex PCR reads, holding one entry per CDR3 protein. The sample has approximately 700,000 distinct CDR3 sequences; roughly two fifths are singletons. What was sequenced was peripheral blood. These receptors came from an adult man with Graves' ophthalmopathy.

With respect to this clonotype: The junction differs from germline at one of its ends, possibly a read error. The chain carries TRBV9 and TRBJ2-7; D tentatively fits TRBD1 or TRBD2 (5 bases each). CDR3 length: 13 residues. Germline CDR1 and CDR2: SGDLS and YYNGEE. CDR3 protein: CASSVGEGYGQYF. In DNA form, the CDR3 reads TGTGCCAGCAGCGTAGGCGAGGGGTACGGGCAGTACTTC.

This clonotype was detected many times. The chain recombines TRBV24-1 with TRBJ1-1; 9 nucleotides align to TRBD1. After removal of 1 base from V and 7 bases from J, the junction contained 6 bases not matched to a gene. Germline CDR1 reads KGHDR; CDR2 reads SFDVKD. The CDR3 consists of 15 residues. CDR3 sequence (DNA): TGTGCCACCAGTGATTTCTTGACAGGGGGTGATGAAGCTTTCTTT. Its translation: CATSDFLTGGDEAFF.

The chain links TRBV24-1 to TRBJ1-5, with unresolved D. CDR1 is KGHDR, CDR2 SFDVKD, per germline. The CDR3 runs 14 residues. V dropped 4 bases and J dropped 11 bases, with 17 bases sitting between them. As DNA, the CDR3 is TGTGCCACCAGTGACCGACGGACGGAAGAGACCCAGCATTTT. The encoded protein is CATSDRRTEETQHF.

The V gene is TRBV5-6, the J gene TRBJ2-5; TRBD1 matches at 9 bases. There are 15 residues in the CDR3. The germline gives CDR1 SGHDT, CDR2 YYEEEE. The V and J ends lost 4 bases and 5 bases, in that order; junction bases with no gene match: 9. CDR3 DNA: TGTGCCAGCAGCCCGGCGGGACAGGGTGACGAGACCCAGTACTTC. The encoded protein is CASSPAGQGDETQYF.

This chain links TRBV10-3 with TRBJ2-7, with a tentative D call TRBD1 (5 bases). Germline CDR1 is ENHRY and CDR2 is SYGVKD. This CDR3 comprises 11 residues. V lost 10 bases and J lost 2, with 9 bases in between. CDR3 residues: CANTTAYEQYF. The CDR3 region has the DNA TGTGCCAACACGACAGCCTACGAGCAGTACTTC.

The chain combines TRBV24-1 with TRBJ2-2, with 9 nucleotides matching TRBD2. The trim removed 3 bases at V and 1 base at J, leaving 2 bases unmatched. Germline CDR1 reads KGHDR; CDR2 reads SFDVKD. CDR3 length: 16 residues. The CDR3 spells CATSDPSGENTGELFF. Written as DNA, the CDR3 is TGTGCCACCAGTGATCCTAGCGGGGAGAACACCGGGGAGCTGTTTTTT.

This clonotype was seen a handful of times. The rearrangement joins TRBV6-5 to TRBJ2-5; possible D gene TRBD2, 6 bases. Trimming removed 6 bases at V and 2 bases at J, with 16 bases between. The CDR3 extends over 15 amino acids. CDR1 MNHEY and CDR2 SVGAGI come from the germline V gene. CDR3 sequence (DNA): TGTGCCAGCAGATGGCATGGTAGCGGACAAGAGACCCAGTACTTC. Protein product: CASRWHGSGQETQYF.

This clonotype was counted a few times. A junction boundary mismatches the germline segment, possibly from a read error. This chain uses TRBV10-3 with TRBJ2-7; D unresolved. The germline CDR1 and CDR2 sequences are ENHRY and SYGVKD. The CDR3 is 12 residues long. The DNA of the CDR3 is TGTGCCAGCAGTTACGGGCTGACACAGCAGTACTTC. This gives the protein CASSYGLTQQYF.

The CDR3 loop is CATSRSRDRGGYTF. The DNA for the CDR3 is TGTGCCACCAGCAGATCCCGGGACAGGGGTGGCTACACCTTC. V is TRBV15 and J is TRBJ1-2; 10 bases agree with TRBD1. Trimming took 2 bases from V and 7 from J; bases not matched to a gene: 4. The germline V gene has CDR1 LNHNV and CDR2 YYDKDF (reference sequence). This CDR3 is built from 14 residues.

This sequence joins TRBV25-1 and TRBJ1-2; 9 nucleotides agree with TRBD1. The length of the CDR3 is 15 residues. Germline values: CDR1 MGHDK, CDR2 SYGVNS. The J segment lost 4 bases and the V segment lost 6 bases, leaving 9 bases of the junction unmatched. This CDR3 is CASSAVGTGSYGYTF. The CDR3 DNA sequence: TGTGCCAGCAGCGCCGTCGGGACAGGGTCCTATGGCTACACCTTC.

This chain joins TRBV2 and TRBJ1-1; 9 bases are shared with TRBD1. Germline-derived CDR1 and CDR2 are SNHLY and FYNNEI. V shed 5 bases and J 10 bases; nucleotides not matched to a gene: 5. The CDR3 extends over 12 amino acids. CDR3 amino acids: CASSTGQGLAFF. The CDR3, as DNA: TGTGCCAGCAGTACGGGACAGGGCCTAGCTTTCTTT.

Ten or more counts support this clonotype. CDR3 protein: CASSVLEGGSGELFF. The CDR3 DNA is TGTGCCAGCAGCGTGTTAGAAGGGGGATCGGGGGAACTGTTTTTT. V is TRBV9 and J is TRBJ1-4; possibly TRBD1 for D (6 bases). The germline V and J ends were trimmed by 2 bases and 12 bases, with 20 bases remaining between them. Germline assignment: CDR1 SGDLS and CDR2 YYNGEE. The CDR3 has 15 amino acids. Looking up the rest from reference TRBV9 and TRBJ1-4 gives the full variable domain: DSGVTQTPKHLITATGQRVTLRCSPRSGDLSVYWYQQSLDQGLQFLIQYYNGEERAKGNILERFSAQQFPDLHSELNLSSLELGDSALYFCASSVLEGGSGELFFGSGTQLSVL.

This clonotype has more than one count but fewer than ten. This chain uses TRBV10-3 with TRBJ2-2; 9 bases are shared with TRBD1. With V trimmed by 3 bases and J by 5 bases, 7 bases remained unmatched. CDR3 length: 16 amino acids. Germline V gives CDR1 ENHRY, CDR2 SYGVKD. CDR3 DNA sequence: TGTGCCATCAGTGAAGGAGGAGGACAGGGGACCGGGGAGCTGTTTTTT. Protein product: CAISEGGGQGTGELFF.

Turning to this clonotype: This may be a read error, as it is one base from a much larger clone. The rearrangement joins TRBV2 to TRBJ2-5, with 8 bases identical to TRBD2. This CDR3 comprises 15 residues. Germline CDR1 is SNHLY and CDR2 is FYNNEI. Here the CDR3 DNA reads TGTGCCGGCAGTTTTGAGCGGGGGCGACAAGAGACCCAGTACTTC. Its protein product is CAGSFERGRQETQYF. Looking up the rest from reference TRBV2 and TRBJ2-5 gives the full variable domain: EPEVTQTPSHQVTQMGQEVILRCVPISNHLYFYWYRQILGQKVEFLVSFYNNEISEKSEIFDDQFSVERPDGSNFTLKIRSTKLEDSAMYFCAGSFERGRQETQYFGPGTRLLVL.

V gene TRBV29-1 combines with J gene TRBJ1-2; possibly TRBD1 for D (5 bases). This CDR3 is 12 amino acids long. Germline V CDR1 and CDR2: SQVTM, ANQGSEA. V lost 3 bases to trimming and J lost 4 bases, with 9 bases between them. The chain's CDR3 is CSVDRGGYGYTF. In nucleotides, the CDR3 is TGCAGCGTTGATCGGGGGGGCTATGGCTACACCTTC.

The rearrangement joins TRBV5-6 to TRBJ1-1; D not certain. Looked up from germline, CDR1 is SGHDT and CDR2 is YYEEEE. Trimming pared 0 bases from V and 6 bases from J, leaving 6 bases between. CDR3 length equals 12 residues. The CDR3 bases are TGTGCCAGCAGCTTGGAAGCTGCTGAAGCTTTCTTT. This sequence encodes CASSLEAAEAFF.

The chain links TRBV7-9 to TRBJ2-7; D is unclear. CDR3 size: 15 residues. V was cut by 6 bases and J by 7 bases, with 22 bases left in between. The germline CDR1 and CDR2 sequences are SEHNR and FQNEAQ (reference sequence). CDR3 nucleotide sequence: TGTGCCAGCAGTCCCCGACTTTTGACGGCCAAGGAGCAGTACTTC. It yields the protein CASSPRLLTAKEQYF.

This clonotype has only a few counts. The chain joins TRBV7-2 to TRBJ1-4, with D hard to call. The CDR3 totals 12 residues. Germline loops: CDR1 SGHTA, CDR2 FQGNSA. V was shortened by 6 bases and J by 8 bases, with 10 bases between the two germline ends. CDR3 in DNA: TGTGCCAGCAGTCTTACCGGGGAAAAACTGTTTTTT. It specifies CASSLTGEKLFF. Full variable domain (missing parts from reference TRBV7-2 and TRBJ1-4): GAGVSQSPSNKVTEKGKDVELRCDPISGHTALYWYRQSLGQGLEFLIYFQGNSAPDKSGLPSDRFSAERTGGSVSTLTIQRTQQEDSAVYLCASSLTGEKLFFGSGTQLSVL.

Comments on this clonotype: This likely comes from a read error, as the CDR3 has no conserved phenylalanine or tryptophan at its end. This chain uses TRBV20-1 with TRBJ2-7; TRBD2 aligns across 7 bases. Germline CDR1 is DFQATT and CDR2 is SNEGSKA (reference sequence). V lost 7 bases and J lost 3; bases outside the gene matches: 6. The CDR3 covers 12 residues. Written as DNA, the CDR3 is TGCAGTGGGGCGGGAGAGGTCTACGAGCAGTACTGC. As protein: CSGAGEVYEQYC.

The CDR3 DNA follows: TGTGCCAGCAGTAAGCCGGGGTACTCAAGGAACACTGAAGCTTTCTTT. It encodes CASSKPGYSRNTEAFF. The chain combines TRBV6-1 with TRBJ1-1, with no clear D. V lost 5 bases and J 1 base, leaving 17 bases between the germline ends. CDR3 length equals 16 residues. Germline values: CDR1 MNHNS, CDR2 SASEGT.

In its sample, this clonotype was seen many times. This chain joins TRBV7-9 and TRBJ2-2; no firm D call. Per germline, CDR1 SEHNR and CDR2 FQNEAQ (reference sequence). V lost 1 base and J 4 bases, leaving 7 bases between the germline ends. The CDR3 is 14 amino acids. The CDR3 here is CASSLGASTGELFF. The CDR3 DNA reads TGTGCCAGCAGCTTAGGGGCATCCACCGGGGAGCTGTTTTTT.

V usage is TRBV9 and J usage is TRBJ1-6; D gene ambiguous. This CDR3 contains 16 residues. V lost 5 bases and J lost 7, with 19 bases in between. CDR1 is SGDLS, CDR2 YYNGEE, per germline. CDR3 region: CASSFSDTFTNSPLHF. DNA for the CDR3: TGTGCCAGCAGTTTCTCAGACACCTTCACGAATTCACCCCTCCACTTT.

This chain links TRBV25-1 with TRBJ2-7; possibly TRBD1 for D (6 bases). V lost 5 bases, J lost 0 bases, and 14 bases lay in between. This CDR3 is 15 amino acids long. Germline lookup yields CDR1 MGHDK and CDR2 SYGVNS. The CDR3 sequence is CASSRQAQDSYEQYF. CDR3 nucleotide sequence: TGTGCCAGCAGTCGACAGGCCCAGGACTCCTACGAGCAGTACTTC.

This chain uses TRBV12-3 or TRBV12-4 with TRBJ1-4, with unresolved D. CDR3 length: 10 amino acids. The ends were cut back, 6 bases at V and 8 bases at J, with 4 bases in the middle. The CDR3 coding sequence is TGTGCCAGCAGCTGGGAAAAACTGTTTTTT. It specifies CASSWEKLFF.

This clonotype was found many times. This chain connects TRBV10-1 to TRBJ1-5; the D is unclear. This CDR3 region has 13 residues. V was shortened by 2 bases and J by 7 bases, with 9 bases between the two germline ends. Per the germline V gene, CDR1 is WNHNN and CDR2 is SYGVQD (reference sequence). The CDR3 DNA reads as TGCGCCAGCAGTGAGGGGATCGGGCAGCCCCAGCATTTT. Translating it yields CASSEGIGQPQHF.

J is TRBJ1-2 and V is TRBV10-3; weak D call: TRBD1 (6 bases). V was trimmed by 3 bases and J by 4 bases, leaving 18 bases between them. CDR3 length equals 16 residues. Germline V gene sequence: CDR1 ENHRY, CDR2 SYGVKD. The CDR3, as DNA: TGTGCCATCAGTGATTCCCGGGACACCTCCTCCTATGGCTACACCTTC. Translating gives CAISDSRDTSSYGYTF.

This clonotype has more than one count but fewer than ten. This rearrangement joins TRBV20-1 to TRBJ2-7; D tentatively fits TRBD1 or TRBD2 (6 bases each). CDR3 size: 12 residues. With 6 bases removed from V and 7 bases from J, the gap between germline ends came to 16 bases. The germline V gene has CDR1 DFQATT and CDR2 SNEGSKA (reference sequence). The CDR3 DNA reads TGCAGTGCCTCTAGGGGGGTGAGGGAGCAGTACTTC. Amino acid sequence: CSASRGVREQYF.

The gene calls are TRBV12-3 or TRBV12-4 and TRBJ1-1, with TRBD1 as a possible D gene (6 bases). The CDR3 is 14 amino acids. Deletions cut 6 bases from V and 4 bases from J, with 15 bases between. The chain's CDR3 is CASSPNRVFTEAFF. The CDR3 DNA reads as TGTGCCAGCAGCCCAAACAGGGTTTTCACTGAAGCTTTCTTT.

This clonotype was found a few times. The J gene is TRBJ2-5, the V gene TRBV29-1, with D perhaps matching TRBD2 (6 bases). The V gene lost 4 bases and the J gene lost 11 bases, with 11 bases spanning the gap. The CDR3 totals 10 residues. CDR1 is SQVTM, CDR2 ANQGSEA, per germline. This chain's CDR3 is CSVAWDSQYF. As DNA, the CDR3 is TGCAGCGTTGCCTGGGACTCACAGTACTTC.